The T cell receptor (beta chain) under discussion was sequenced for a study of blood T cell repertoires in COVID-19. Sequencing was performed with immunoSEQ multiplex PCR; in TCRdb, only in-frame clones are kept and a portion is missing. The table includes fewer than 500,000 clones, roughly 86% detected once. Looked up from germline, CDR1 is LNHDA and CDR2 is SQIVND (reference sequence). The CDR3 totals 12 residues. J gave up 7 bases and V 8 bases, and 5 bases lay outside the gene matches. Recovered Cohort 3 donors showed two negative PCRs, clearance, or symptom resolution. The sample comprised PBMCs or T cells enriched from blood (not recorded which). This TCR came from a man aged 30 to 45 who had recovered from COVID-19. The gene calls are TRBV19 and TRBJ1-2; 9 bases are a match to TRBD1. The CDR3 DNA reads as TGTGCCAGTGGGGACAGGGTCGGTGGCTACACCTTC. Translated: CASGDRVGGYTF.